One and the same sample provided the 10 T cell receptor beta chains below, sequenced in a study of T cells in Graves' hyperthyroidism and ophthalmopathy. Amplified TCR beta CDR3 regions derived from RNA transcripts. Researchers ran a first-round RT-PCR on the TCR CDR3 using the HTBI primer set. A single record per CDR3 protein comes from TCRdb applying MiXCR to the multiplex PCR reads. The sample records some 600,000 distinct CDR3 sequences, approximately 15% being singletons. Material: blood. Receptors were obtained from a woman aged 25 to 39 with Graves' hyperthyroidism that later progressed to Graves' ophthalmopathy.

This chain uses TRBV5-1 with TRBJ2-1, with 10 bases fitting TRBD1. Germline loops: CDR1 SGHRS, CDR2 YFSETQ. CDR3 size: 15 residues. The V gene end was trimmed by 4 bases and the J gene end by 2 bases; junction bases not matched to a gene: 3. CDR3 sequence (DNA): TGCGCCAGCAGCGGGGACAGGGGAACCTACAATGAGCAGTTCTTC. Residues: CASSGDRGTYNEQFF. Using reference TRBV5-1 and TRBJ2-1 for the parts outside the CDR3, the full variable domain is KAGVTQTPRYLIKTRGQQVTLSCSPISGHRSVSWYQQTPGQGLQFLFEYFSETQRNKGNFPGRFSGRQFSNSRSEMNVSTLELGDSALYLCASSGDRGTYNEQFFGPGTRLTVL.

At least ten counts were recorded for this clonotype. The chain combines TRBV11-2 with TRBJ2-7, with a weak D call TRBD1 (5 bases). Per the germline V gene, CDR1 is SGHAT and CDR2 is FQNNGV. The CDR3 totals 13 residues. V lost 1 base and J 7 bases, leaving 11 bases between the germline ends. The chain's CDR3 is CASSLGAGYEQYF. The CDR3 DNA reads TGTGCCAGCAGCTTAGGGGCAGGGTATGAGCAGTACTTC.

V usage is TRBV27 and J usage is TRBJ1-2, with 9 nucleotides matching TRBD1. The J segment lost 8 bases and the V segment lost 7 bases, leaving 14 bases of the junction unmatched. The CDR3 runs to 15 residues. From germline, CDR1 is MNHEY and CDR2 SMNVEV (reference sequence). The CDR3 DNA sequence: TGTGCCAGCACGGGAACAGGGGGCCGAATGGGCGGCTACACCTTC. This codes for CASTGTGGRMGGYTF.

This clonotype was seen only a few times. This chain uses TRBV19 with TRBJ2-7; possible D gene TRBD1, 7 bases. CDR3 length: 16 amino acids. Germline assignment: CDR1 LNHDA and CDR2 SQIVND (reference sequence). V was pared by 4 bases and J by 0 bases, with 16 bases between. The CDR3 sequence is CASSTGGTVSSYEQYF. The CDR3 DNA sequence: TGTGCCAGTAGTACCGGAGGGACAGTCAGCTCCTACGAGCAGTACTTC.

This clonotype was seen ten or more times. The chain recombines TRBV28 with TRBJ1-5; D not certain. There are 13 residues in the CDR3. Germline V CDR1 and CDR2: MDHEN, SYDVKM. Trimming left V 7 bases short and J 5 bases short, with 12 bases between. CDR3 sequence reads: CASTADRYQPQHF. DNA for the CDR3: TGTGCCAGCACCGCCGATCGTTATCAGCCCCAGCATTTT.

The chain uses TRBV28 and TRBJ1-1; TRBD1 is a possible D gene (5 bases). CDR1 is MDHEN and CDR2 is SYDVKM in the germline V gene. This CDR3 has 13 amino acids. Trimming cost V 10 bases and J 2 bases, with 14 bases left between them. CDR3 protein: CATRRGGNTEAFF. Written as DNA, the CDR3 is TGTGCCACCAGACGGGGGGGAAACACTGAAGCTTTCTTT.

Many counts were recorded for this clonotype. One end of the junction varies from germline; a read error may be responsible. The rearrangement links TRBV28 to TRBJ2-5, with TRBD2 identical over 12 bases. The CDR3 loop spans 12 amino acids. Germline CDR1 and CDR2: MDHEN and SYDVKM. The CDR3 DNA sequence: TGTGCCAGCAGTCGCCTAGCGGGAGGGCTAGACTTC. This translates into CASSRLAGGLDF.

The chain uses TRBV10-2 and TRBJ2-7; TRBD2 aligns across 10 bases. The CDR3 spans 14 residues. CDR1 is WSHSY, CDR2 SAAADI, per germline. Losses at the gene ends were 4 bases for V and 2 bases for J; bases not matched to a gene: 2. The CDR3 protein is CASSAGTSAYEQYF. CDR3 in DNA: TGCGCCAGCAGTGCCGGGACTAGCGCCTACGAGCAGTACTTC.

On this clonotype: A much larger clone lies a single base off, so this may be a read error. CDR3 region: CASRRTSGRAPYEQYF. The CDR3 nucleotides are TGTGCCAGCAGGCGGACTAGCGGGAGGGCCCCCTACGAGCAGTACTTC. This chain uses TRBV28 with TRBJ2-7; 15 positions agree with TRBD2. The V and J ends lost 6 bases and 2 bases, in that order; junction bases with no gene match: 5. The germline gives CDR1 MDHEN, CDR2 SYDVKM. The CDR3 covers 16 residues.

This clonotype was counted ten times or more. The V call is TRBV19, the J call TRBJ1-4, with TRBD1 as a possible D gene (5 bases). Trimming took 3 bases from V and 4 from J, leaving 9 bases between them. The CDR3 is 14 residues long. Germline CDR1 is LNHDA and CDR2 is SQIVND (reference sequence). The CDR3 sequence is CASSMGRLNEKLFF. CDR3 DNA sequence: TGTGCCAGTAGTATGGGACGGCTTAATGAAAAACTGTTTTTT.